Presented here are 3 T cell receptor beta chains from one specimen sequenced in a study of blood T cell repertoires in COVID-19. Sequenced by immunoSEQ multiplex PCR; TCRdb stores in-frame clones only, minus some. The sample shows 200,000 to 250,000 clones, 84% of them seen only once. Specimen: peripheral blood. These receptors originate from a woman at least 80 years old with active or convalescent COVID-19.

This rearrangement joins TRBV30 to TRBJ2-7, with D perhaps TRBD1 (6 bases). The CDR3 sequence is 14 residues long. The germline gives CDR1 GTSNPN, CDR2 SVGIG (reference sequence). Trimming removed 4 bases from V and 4 bases from J, with 17 bases in between. The CDR3 reads CAWIGAGERYEQYF. The CDR3 bases are TGTGCCTGGATTGGCGCAGGGGAGAGGTACGAGCAGTACTTC.

Worth noting for this clone: One end of the junction does not line up with germline, which may come from a read error. The chain is built from TRBV7-3 and TRBJ1-5; no clear D. This CDR3 region has 13 residues. Germline values: CDR1 SGHTA, CDR2 FQGTGA. The CDR3 protein is CASSLGSNQLQHF. The DNA for the CDR3 is TGTGCCAGCAGCTTAGGGAGCAATCAGCTCCAGCATTTT.

This clone was seen a single time. The chain has TRBV5-4 and TRBJ1-6; 7 bases align to TRBD1. CDR1 and CDR2 (germline): SGHNT, YYREEE (reference sequence). This CDR3 comprises 14 residues. The trim removed 5 bases at V and 9 bases at J, leaving 8 bases unmatched. The DNA for the CDR3 is TGTGCCAGCAGTCCGGGACAGCTTGGTTCACCCCTCCACTTT. Protein sequence: CASSPGQLGSPLHF.